This T cell receptor (beta chain) was recorded in a study of graft-versus-host responses after intestinal transplantation. The study, taken as a whole, reports: Within the allografts of patients who had graft-donor T cell macrochimerism, graft-versus-host to host-versus-graft clonal ratios were high. Analysis identified GvH clones in recipient marrow, with some appearing first in ileum or blood.

Here immunoSEQ multiplex PCR was the method, and the copy in TCRdb shows in-frame clones only, minus some. The table has 90,000 to 100,000 clones, more than 75% seen once. Germline values: CDR1 MDHEN, CDR2 SYDVKM. The CDR3 sequence is 15 residues long. With V trimmed by 5 bases and J by 5 bases, 9 bases remained unmatched. To note about this clone: Its target is not known.

This receptor was taken from a human patient who received an intestinal transplant, so some T cells may come from the graft donor. The gene calls are TRBV28 and TRBJ2-1, with 7 bases lining up with TRBD2. The specimen was PBMCs, collected 255 days after intestinal transplant. CDR3 coding DNA: TGTGCCAGCAGTCACCCTTGGGGGGGGGACAATGAGCAGTTCTTC. Its translation is CASSHPWGGDNEQFF.